These 14 T cell receptor beta chains were all obtained from the same sample, sequenced in a study of control samples from healthy donors and cancer patients. Assay: immunoSEQ multiplex PCR; the TCRdb copy retains only in-frame clones and omits some. The sample consists of about 120,000 clones, approximately 90% of them appearing once. The sequenced sample consisted of blood. The source is a man in his forties in good health.

The chain employs TRBV30 and TRBJ1-5; no clear D. Germline lookup yields CDR1 GTSNPN and CDR2 SVGIG (reference sequence). The CDR3 covers 13 residues. V was trimmed by 2 bases and J by 7 bases, leaving 12 bases between them. In DNA form, the CDR3 reads TGTGCCTGGAGTCTGACCGAAAGGCAGCCCCAGCATTTT. Translating it yields CAWSLTERQPQHF.

The V and J genes are TRBV6-5 and TRBJ1-4; D might be TRBD1 (6 bases). Germline CDR1 is MNHEY and CDR2 is SVGAGI. Trimming took 7 bases from V and 7 from J, leaving 16 bases between them. The CDR3 runs to 14 residues. This CDR3 is CASIGGGAGEKLFF. In DNA form, the CDR3 reads TGTGCCAGCATCGGAGGGGGGGCTGGTGAAAAACTGTTTTTT.

V gene TRBV3-1 (or the pseudogene TRBV3-2) combines with J gene TRBJ2-3; 9 bases agree with TRBD1. This CDR3 is built from 16 residues. Germline V gene lookup returns CDR1 LGHDT and CDR2 YNNKEL (reference sequence). The junction had 13 bases not matched to a gene; V was cut back by 8 bases and J by 4 bases. This CDR3 reads CASSQVGQGPADTQYF. Here the CDR3 DNA reads TGTGCCAGCTCGCAGGTGGGACAGGGTCCCGCAGATACGCAGTATTTT.

This rearrangement joins TRBV6-2 or TRBV6-3 to TRBJ2-3; tentative D call: TRBD2 (6 bases). CDR1 MNHEY and CDR2 SVGEGT come from the germline V gene. This CDR3 comprises 18 residues. V was cut by 2 bases and J by 4 bases, with 22 bases left in between. The CDR3 here is CASSYKSGDVLFSDTQYF. CDR3 sequence (DNA): TGTGCCAGCAGTTACAAGTCGGGGGACGTACTTTTCTCAGATACGCAGTATTTT.

V usage is TRBV4-3 and J usage is TRBJ1-2; weak D call: TRBD1 (5 bases). This CDR3 has 14 amino acids. The germline V gene encodes CDR1 LGHNA and CDR2 YSLEER. Trimming took off 1 base at V and 0 bases at J, with 6 bases between the two ends. The CDR3 loop is CASSQAGSNYGYTF. In DNA, the CDR3 is TGCGCCAGCAGCCAAGCAGGGTCTAACTATGGCTACACCTTC.

A few counts support this clone. V usage is TRBV10-1 and J usage is TRBJ1-2; tentative D call: TRBD1 (5 bases). Germline-derived CDR1 and CDR2 are WNHNN and SYGVQD (reference sequence). There are 14 residues in the CDR3. Trimming took 6 bases from V and 6 from J, leaving 17 bases between them. The CDR3 coding sequence is TGCGCCAGCAGCCTTCTAGCTCAGGGTGATGGCTACACCTTC. Residues: CASSLLAQGDGYTF.

The chain links TRBV5-6 to TRBJ2-7; D remains ambiguous. Germline V gene sequence: CDR1 SGHDT, CDR2 YYEEEE. Trimming removed 7 bases at V and 2 bases at J, with 10 bases between. This CDR3 spans 12 amino acids. The CDR3 bases are TGTGCCAGCCAATTAGGGACCTACGAGCAGTACTTC. It translates to CASQLGTYEQYF.

The chain is built from TRBV24-1 and TRBJ1-1; TRBD1 matches 9 bases. Trimming took 2 bases from V and 12 from J; bases not matched to a gene: 9. The CDR3 contains 14 residues. Per germline, CDR1 KGHDR and CDR2 SFDVKD. CDR3 DNA sequence: TGTGCCACCAGTGATTCGCTGCCGGGACAGGGCACTTTCTTT. As protein: CATSDSLPGQGTFF.

The chain couples TRBV24-1 to TRBJ2-1, with D uncertain. Looked up from germline, CDR1 is KGHDR and CDR2 is SFDVKD. This CDR3 is 11 amino acids long. The V end lost 10 bases, the J end lost 9 bases, and 12 bases lay between the germline ends. The CDR3 loop reads CATAAGIEQFF. The CDR3 coding sequence is TGTGCCACTGCCGCCGGCATTGAGCAGTTCTTC.

This clone was seen only a few times. The chain carries TRBV3-1 (or the pseudogene TRBV3-2) and TRBJ2-1; D is possibly TRBD2 (7 bases). Trimming pared 3 bases from V and 12 bases from J, leaving 27 bases between. The length of the CDR3 is 17 residues. Per the germline V gene, CDR1 is LGHDT and CDR2 is YNNKEL (reference sequence). CDR3 sequence reads: CASSHQDPGGPPLVQFF. In DNA form, the CDR3 reads TGTGCCAGCAGCCATCAGGACCCGGGGGGCCCTCCCTTGGTGCAGTTCTTC.

The rearrangement uses TRBV30 and TRBJ2-1; no clear D gene. Trimming took off 2 bases at V and 0 bases at J, with 5 bases between the two ends. Germline CDR1 reads GTSNPN; CDR2 reads SVGIG (reference sequence). This CDR3 spans 13 amino acids. CDR3 bases: TGTGCCTGGAGTAGGGACTCCTACAATGAGCAGTTCTTC. This sequence encodes CAWSRDSYNEQFF.

The CDR3 is CASSQERGWQGTNTEAFF. The CDR3 DNA reads TGCGCCAGCAGCCAAGAGAGAGGGTGGCAGGGGACGAACACTGAAGCTTTCTTT. The chain recombines TRBV4-1 with TRBJ1-1; TRBD1 might be the D (6 bases). CDR3 size: 18 residues. The V end lost 0 bases, the J end lost 1 base, and 18 bases lay between the germline ends. Germline values: CDR1 MGHRA, CDR2 YSYEKL.

The gene calls are TRBV14 and TRBJ2-1; TRBD2 matches at 16 bases. Germline V gives CDR1 SGHDN, CDR2 FVKESK. This CDR3 is built from 14 residues. Unmatched junction bases numbered 8, after V lost 7 bases and J lost 14 bases. CDR3: CASTPGLAGGPEFF. The CDR3 region has the DNA TGTGCCAGCACCCCGGGACTAGCGGGGGGGCCTGAGTTCTTC. Supplemented by reference TRBV14 and TRBJ2-1, the full variable domain reads EAGVTQFPSHSVIEKGQTVTLRCDPISGHDNLYWYRRVMGKEIKFLLHFVKESKQDESGMPNNRFLAERTGGTYSTLKVQPAELEDSGVYFCASTPGLAGGPEFFGPGTRLTVL.

The rearrangement uses TRBV7-9 and TRBJ1-6; a possible D gene is TRBD1 (5 bases). Germline CDR1 SEHNR, CDR2 FQNEAQ (reference sequence). Trimming pared 3 bases from V and 10 bases from J, leaving 19 bases between. The CDR3 extends over 16 amino acids. CDR3 DNA: TGTGCCAGCAGCTTCGTACCGGGACTGCATCCGTCACCCCTCCACTTT. Translation: CASSFVPGLHPSPLHF.